This is a list of T cell receptor beta chains from one sample in a study of blood T cell repertoires in COVID-19. TCRdb's copy holds only in-frame clones and misses some; the assay was immunoSEQ multiplex PCR. The sample lists more than 35,000 clones, approximately 90% occurring once. Source material: peripheral blood. Receptors originate from a man in his fifties or sixties with acute or convalescent COVID-19. Each CDR3 is given with its conserved first and last residue. D genes are given only for firm matches. Only part of the rows carry a size: once, few, many, or a class if the clone is expanded.

clone_size: NA
d_call: NA
j_call: TRBJ1-5
v_call: TRBV27
cdr3_aa: CASSQLRQGTNQPQHF
cdr3_nt: TGTGCCAGCAGCCAACTCAGGCAGGGGACGAATCAGCCCCAGCATTTT

clone_size: NA
d_call: NA
j_call: TRBJ1-5
v_call: TRBV2
cdr3_aa: CASSADTSNQPQHF
cdr3_nt: TGTGCCAGCAGTGCCGACACATCCAATCAGCCCCAGCATTTT

clone_size: NA
d_call: NA
j_call: TRBJ2-5
v_call: TRBV20-1
cdr3_aa: CSASGLNQETQYF
cdr3_nt: TGCAGTGCTAGTGGACTGAACCAAGAGACCCAGTACTTC

clone_size: NA
d_call: NA
j_call: TRBJ1-2
v_call: TRBV5-1
cdr3_aa: CASTLQGSSDGYTF
cdr3_nt: TGCGCCAGCACCTTGCAGGGGAGTTCGGATGGCTACACCTTC

clone_size: NA
d_call: TRBD1
j_call: TRBJ2-5
v_call: TRBV18
cdr3_aa: CASSPSQGVEETQYF
cdr3_nt: TGTGCCAGCTCACCAAGTCAGGGGGTGGAGGAGACCCAGTACTTC

clone_size: NA
d_call: TRBD1
j_call: TRBJ2-7
v_call: TRBV10-3
cdr3_aa: CAIRKSGTEYEQYF
cdr3_nt: TGTGCCATCAGAAAATCCGGGACAGAGTACGAGCAGTACTTC

clone_size: NA
d_call: TRBD1
j_call: TRBJ1-5
v_call: TRBV28
cdr3_aa: CASSFMTGSQPQHF
cdr3_nt: TGTGCCAGCAGTTTCATGACAGGGTCTCAGCCCCAGCATTTT

clone_size: NA
d_call: NA
j_call: TRBJ2-7
v_call: TRBV5-1
cdr3_aa: CASSSADGAGIYEQYF
cdr3_nt: TGCGCCAGCAGCTCCGCCGACGGTGCGGGAATATACGAGCAGTACTTC

clone_size: NA
d_call: NA
j_call: TRBJ1-3
v_call: TRBV7-6
cdr3_aa: CASSLTGTVSGNTIYF
cdr3_nt: TGTGCCAGCAGCTTAACAGGGACGGTATCCGGAAACACCATATATTTT

clone_size: NA
d_call: TRBD1
j_call: TRBJ1-1
v_call: TRBV5-1
cdr3_aa: CASSSGQPNTEAFF
cdr3_nt: TGCGCCAGCAGCTCGGGACAGCCGAACACTGAAGCTTTCTTT

clone_size: NA
d_call: NA
j_call: TRBJ2-1
v_call: TRBV19
cdr3_aa: CASSIWATQSSYNEQFF
cdr3_nt: TGTGCCAGTAGTATTTGGGCAACCCAAAGCTCCTACAATGAGCAGTTCTTC

clone_size: NA
d_call: NA
j_call: TRBJ1-5
v_call: TRBV29-1
cdr3_aa: CSVADGGGNQPQHF
cdr3_nt: TGCAGCGTTGCGGACGGAGGTGGCAATCAGCCCCAGCATTTT

clone_size: NA
d_call: NA
j_call: TRBJ2-1
v_call: TRBV4-3
cdr3_aa: CASSQGHMFGEQFF
cdr3_nt: TGCGCCAGCAGCCAAGGACACATGTTCGGTGAGCAGTTCTTC

clone_size: once
d_call: NA
j_call: TRBJ1-2
v_call: TRBV4-3
cdr3_aa: CASSQRVQQYGYTF
cdr3_nt: TGCGCCAGCAGCCAGCGGGTTCAGCAGTATGGCTACACCTTC

clone_size: few
d_call: NA
j_call: TRBJ1-6
v_call: TRBV5-1
cdr3_aa: CASSLAQGGGSPLHF
cdr3_nt: TGCGCCAGCAGCTTGGCCCAGGGAGGAGGCTCACCCCTCCACTTT

clone_size: NA
d_call: NA
j_call: TRBJ2-1
v_call: TRBV11-3
cdr3_aa: CASSLGGSSYNEQFF
cdr3_nt: TGTGCCAGCAGCTTAGGAGGAAGCTCCTACAATGAGCAGTTCTTC

clone_size: NA
d_call: TRBD1
j_call: TRBJ2-2
v_call: TRBV28
cdr3_aa: CASSLAPGQVRTGELFF
cdr3_nt: TGTGCCAGCAGTCTCGCACCGGGACAGGTTCGGACCGGGGAGCTGTTTTTT

clone_size: once
d_call: TRBD1
j_call: TRBJ2-1
v_call: TRBV3-1/TRBV3-2
cdr3_aa: CASSQARQGFEQFF
cdr3_nt: TGTGCCAGCAGCCAAGCCAGACAGGGGTTTGAGCAGTTCTTC

clone_size: NA
d_call: NA
j_call: TRBJ1-1
v_call: TRBV9
cdr3_aa: CASSVARGNTEAFF
cdr3_nt: TGTGCCAGCAGCGTAGCTCGCGGGAACACTGAAGCTTTCTTT

clone_size: NA
d_call: NA
j_call: TRBJ1-5
v_call: TRBV2
cdr3_aa: CASTRRSDQPQHF
cdr3_nt: TGTGCCAGCACCAGGCGATCCGATCAGCCCCAGCATTTT

clone_size: NA
d_call: NA
j_call: TRBJ2-3
v_call: TRBV19
cdr3_aa: CASTDSGSTDTQYF
cdr3_nt: TGTGCCAGTACGGATAGCGGATCCACAGATACGCAGTATTTT

clone_size: NA
d_call: NA
j_call: TRBJ2-1
v_call: TRBV5-1
cdr3_aa: CASSLSSSSSYNEQFF
cdr3_nt: TGCGCCAGCAGCTTAAGTTCATCTAGCTCCTACAATGAGCAGTTCTTC

clone_size: NA
d_call: TRBD1
j_call: TRBJ2-7
v_call: TRBV11-1
cdr3_aa: CASSLGQSYEQYF
cdr3_nt: TGTGCCAGCAGCTTGGGACAGTCCTACGAGCAGTACTTC

clone_size: NA
d_call: NA
j_call: TRBJ1-4
v_call: TRBV2
cdr3_aa: CASRGGRTNEKLFF
cdr3_nt: TGTGCCAGCAGGGGGGGTAGGACTAATGAAAAACTGTTTTTT

clone_size: NA
d_call: TRBD2
j_call: TRBJ2-3
v_call: TRBV11-3
cdr3_aa: CASSLAGGDTQYF
cdr3_nt: TGTGCCAGCAGCTTAGCGGGAGGAGATACGCAGTATTTT

clone_size: NA
d_call: TRBD2
j_call: TRBJ2-3
v_call: TRBV3-1/TRBV3-2
cdr3_aa: CASSQAVGRAVDTQYF
cdr3_nt: TGTGCCAGCAGCCAAGCGGTCGGGAGGGCCGTAGATACGCAGTATTTT

clone_size: NA
d_call: NA
j_call: TRBJ2-3
v_call: TRBV7-9
cdr3_aa: CASSLVRPGDTQYF
cdr3_nt: TGTGCCAGCAGCTTAGTGAGACCAGGCGATACGCAGTATTTT

clone_size: NA
d_call: NA
j_call: TRBJ2-1
v_call: TRBV5-4
cdr3_aa: CASSSPSFRGKPYNEQFF
cdr3_nt: TGTGCCAGCAGCTCCCCTTCATTTCGAGGAAAGCCCTACAATGAGCAGTTCTTC

clone_size: NA
d_call: NA
j_call: TRBJ1-3
v_call: TRBV5-1
cdr3_aa: CASSLGGSGNTIYF
cdr3_nt: TGCGCCAGCAGCTTAGGAGGCTCTGGAAACACCATATATTTT

clone_size: NA
d_call: TRBD1
j_call: TRBJ2-1
v_call: TRBV7-9
cdr3_aa: CASSSTEPGQREFF
cdr3_nt: TGTGCCAGCAGCTCGACGGAGCCGGGACAGAGGGAGTTCTTC

clone_size: NA
d_call: TRBD2
j_call: TRBJ2-1
v_call: TRBV10-1
cdr3_aa: CASSDLAGADGNEQFF
cdr3_nt: TGCGCCAGCAGTGATCTAGCGGGAGCGGACGGGAATGAGCAGTTCTTC

clone_size: few
d_call: NA
j_call: TRBJ1-4
v_call: TRBV4-1
cdr3_aa: CASSVSQYNEKLFF
cdr3_nt: TGCGCTAGCAGTGTCTCCCAGTATAATGAAAAACTGTTTTTT

clone_size: NA
d_call: NA
j_call: TRBJ2-1
v_call: TRBV29-1
cdr3_aa: CSSLQGNALNEQFF
cdr3_nt: TGCAGCTCCCTTCAGGGAAACGCTCTCAATGAGCAGTTCTTC

clone_size: NA
d_call: NA
j_call: TRBJ2-1
v_call: TRBV11-2
cdr3_aa: CASSLIRGPAMNEQFF
cdr3_nt: TGTGCCAGCAGTTTAATCAGGGGACCCGCGATGAATGAGCAGTTCTTC

clone_size: NA
d_call: NA
j_call: TRBJ2-7
v_call: TRBV6-5
cdr3_aa: CASSYYPDQAAYEQYF
cdr3_nt: TGTGCCAGCAGTTATTACCCGGACCAAGCGGCCTACGAGCAGTACTTC

clone_size: NA
d_call: TRBD1
j_call: TRBJ2-5
v_call: TRBV15
cdr3_aa: CATSIFGTGGQETQYF
cdr3_nt: TGTGCCACCTCAATTTTTGGGACAGGGGGCCAAGAGACCCAGTACTTC

clone_size: NA
d_call: NA
j_call: TRBJ2-6
v_call: TRBV20-1
cdr3_aa: CSASTDSGANVLTF
cdr3_nt: TGCAGTGCTAGTACAGACTCTGGGGCCAACGTCCTGACTTTC

clone_size: NA
d_call: NA
j_call: TRBJ1-3
v_call: TRBV7-9
cdr3_aa: CASSPRGNSGNTIYF
cdr3_nt: TGTGCCAGCAGCCCGCGGGGAAACTCTGGAAACACCATATATTTT

clone_size: once
d_call: TRBD1
j_call: TRBJ2-1
v_call: TRBV7-9
cdr3_aa: CASSSSGGGSYNEQFF
cdr3_nt: TGTGCCAGCAGTTCTTCAGGGGGCGGTTCCTACAATGAGCAGTTCTTC

clone_size: NA
d_call: NA
j_call: TRBJ1-5
v_call: TRBV7-8
cdr3_aa: CASSLDRNQPQHF
cdr3_nt: TGTGCCAGCAGCTTAGACAGGAATCAGCCCCAGCATTTT

clone_size: NA
d_call: TRBD1
j_call: TRBJ1-2
v_call: TRBV12-5
cdr3_aa: CASGLTTGTVGLSDGYTF
cdr3_nt: TGTGCTAGTGGTTTGACAACCGGGACAGTGGGCCTTTCTGATGGCTACACCTTC

clone_size: NA
d_call: NA
j_call: TRBJ2-1
v_call: TRBV2
cdr3_aa: CASSAERSDYNEQFF
cdr3_nt: TGTGCCAGCAGTGCAGAGCGAAGCGACTACAATGAGCAGTTCTTC

clone_size: NA
d_call: NA
j_call: TRBJ2-3
v_call: TRBV10-1
cdr3_aa: CASSPNTDTQYF
cdr3_nt: TGCGCCAGCAGTCCTAACACAGATACGCAGTATTTT

clone_size: NA
d_call: NA
j_call: TRBJ2-1
v_call: TRBV28
cdr3_aa: CASRTSHNEQFF
cdr3_nt: TGTGCCAGTAGGACTTCGCACAATGAGCAGTTCTTC

clone_size: NA
d_call: NA
j_call: TRBJ1-5
v_call: TRBV24-1
cdr3_aa: CATSTRLRPNQPQHF
cdr3_nt: TGTGCCACCAGTACGAGGCTTAGGCCGAATCAGCCCCAGCATTTT

clone_size: NA
d_call: NA
j_call: TRBJ2-5
v_call: TRBV2
cdr3_aa: CASSGHDRRTETQYF
cdr3_nt: TGTGCCAGCAGTGGTCACGACAGGCGGACAGAGACCCAGTACTTC

clone_size: NA
d_call: TRBD1
j_call: TRBJ1-5
v_call: TRBV6-5
cdr3_aa: CASSLGQGSSPQHF
cdr3_nt: TGTGCCAGCAGTCTCGGACAGGGTAGTTCGCCCCAGCATTTT

clone_size: NA
d_call: TRBD1
j_call: TRBJ2-1
v_call: TRBV29-1
cdr3_aa: CSARTGGYRSYNEQFF
cdr3_nt: TGCAGCGCCCGGACAGGGGGCTATCGGTCCTACAATGAGCAGTTCTTC

clone_size: NA
d_call: NA
j_call: TRBJ2-7
v_call: TRBV19
cdr3_aa: CASSNRDTSEQYF
cdr3_nt: TGTGCCAGTAGTAACAGGGATACCAGCGAGCAGTACTTC

clone_size: once
d_call: TRBD2
j_call: TRBJ2-1
v_call: TRBV4-3
cdr3_aa: CASSQDGLAGGNEQFF
cdr3_nt: TGCGCCAGCAGCCAAGATGGACTAGCGGGTGGCAATGAGCAGTTCTTC

clone_size: NA
d_call: NA
j_call: TRBJ2-2
v_call: TRBV5-1
cdr3_aa: CASSLRTANTGELFF
cdr3_nt: TGCGCCAGCAGCTTGAGAACGGCGAACACCGGGGAGCTGTTTTTT

clone_size: NA
d_call: TRBD1
j_call: TRBJ1-3
v_call: TRBV6-1
cdr3_aa: CASSERTGTVRGNTIYF
cdr3_nt: TGTGCCAGCAGTGAAAGGACAGGGACAGTCCGTGGAAACACCATATATTTT

clone_size: NA
d_call: TRBD2
j_call: TRBJ2-7
v_call: TRBV2
cdr3_aa: CASSGSSYEQYF
cdr3_nt: TGTGCCAGTAGCGGGAGTAGCTACGAGCAGTACTTC

clone_size: NA
d_call: NA
j_call: TRBJ2-7
v_call: TRBV13
cdr3_aa: CASSFQGNYEQYF
cdr3_nt: TGTGCCAGCAGCTTCCAGGGGAACTACGAGCAGTACTTC

clone_size: NA
d_call: NA
j_call: TRBJ2-3
v_call: TRBV30
cdr3_aa: CAFRLNTDTQYF
cdr3_nt: TGTGCCTTCCGACTTAACACAGATACGCAGTATTTT

clone_size: NA
d_call: NA
j_call: TRBJ1-3
v_call: TRBV18
cdr3_aa: CASSTGDSGNTIYF
cdr3_nt: TGTGCCAGCTCAACGGGGGACTCTGGAAACACCATATATTTT

clone_size: NA
d_call: NA
j_call: TRBJ1-4
v_call: TRBV25-1
cdr3_aa: CASSDSISRNEKLFF
cdr3_nt: TGTGCCAGCAGCGACAGTATTAGCAGGAATGAAAAACTGTTTTTT

clone_size: once
d_call: TRBD2
j_call: TRBJ2-1
v_call: TRBV25-1
cdr3_aa: CASSESGRASNEQFF
cdr3_nt: TGTGCCAGCAGTGAAAGCGGGAGGGCGAGCAATGAGCAGTTCTTC

clone_size: NA
d_call: TRBD2
j_call: TRBJ2-2
v_call: TRBV4-3
cdr3_aa: CASSQLSGRVPGELFF
cdr3_nt: TGCGCCAGCAGCCAACTTAGCGGGAGGGTTCCCGGGGAGCTGTTTTTT

clone_size: NA
d_call: TRBD1
j_call: TRBJ2-1
v_call: TRBV5-6
cdr3_aa: CASSLIGRGNEQFF
cdr3_nt: TGTGCCAGCAGCTTGATCGGCAGGGGGAATGAGCAGTTCTTC